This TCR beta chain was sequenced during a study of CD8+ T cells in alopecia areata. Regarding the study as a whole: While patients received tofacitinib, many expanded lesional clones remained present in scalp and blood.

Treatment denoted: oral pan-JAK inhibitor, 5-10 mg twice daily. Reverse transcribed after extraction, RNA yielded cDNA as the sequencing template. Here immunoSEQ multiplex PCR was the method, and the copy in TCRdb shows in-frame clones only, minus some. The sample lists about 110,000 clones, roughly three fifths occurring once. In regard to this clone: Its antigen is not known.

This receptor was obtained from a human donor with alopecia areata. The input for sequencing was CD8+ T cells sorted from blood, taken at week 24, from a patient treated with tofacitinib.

CDR3 in DNA: TGTGCCTGGAGTGTTGGGGGACCGAATCAGCCCCAGCATTTT. As protein: CAWSVGGPNQPQHF. The chain links TRBV30 to TRBJ1-5; D might be TRBD1 (5 bases). Germline V gene data show CDR1 as GTSNPN and CDR2 as SVGIG (reference sequence). V was clipped by 0 bases and J by 4 bases, with 10 bases between them. The CDR3 is 14 residues long.